This entry describes one T cell receptor beta chain. The antigen is unknown. This record comes from a study of T cells expressing NK-cell markers. General study results and limits: These clonotypes also led the CD3+CD56-NKG2C+ fraction in four donors.

With the 5' RACE reads reprocessed, TCRdb shows one record per CDR3 protein and no DNA. Its table records around 260,000 distinct CDR3 sequences. Germline assignment: CDR1 MNHEY and CDR2 SVGAGI. This CDR3 spans 16 amino acids. Sequenced material: blood T cells: a sorted CD56 or NKG2C T cell subset, CD4+ or CD8+ T cells, or bulk PBMC T cells (not recorded which). The genes are TRBV6-5 and TRBJ1-6. The source is a woman between 18 and 75 years old in good health. The CDR3: CASSYSSGIWDSPLHF.